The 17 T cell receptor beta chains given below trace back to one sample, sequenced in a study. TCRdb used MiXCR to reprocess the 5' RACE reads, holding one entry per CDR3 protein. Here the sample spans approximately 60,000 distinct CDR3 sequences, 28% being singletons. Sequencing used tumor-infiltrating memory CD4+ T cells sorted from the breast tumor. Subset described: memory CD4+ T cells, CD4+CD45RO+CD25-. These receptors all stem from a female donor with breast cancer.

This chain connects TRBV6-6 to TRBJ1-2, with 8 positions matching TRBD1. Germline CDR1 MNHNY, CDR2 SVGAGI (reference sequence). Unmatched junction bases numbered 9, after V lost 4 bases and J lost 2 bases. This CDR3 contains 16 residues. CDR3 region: CASSSTSDRDNYGYTF. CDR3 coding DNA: TGTGCCAGCAGTTCTACTTCGGACAGGGACAACTATGGCTACACCTTC.

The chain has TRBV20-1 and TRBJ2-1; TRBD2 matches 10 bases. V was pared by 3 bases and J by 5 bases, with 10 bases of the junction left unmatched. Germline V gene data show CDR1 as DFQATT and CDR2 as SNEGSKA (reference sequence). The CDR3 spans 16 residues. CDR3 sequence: CSASGISGGIDNEQFF. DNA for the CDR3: TGCAGTGCTAGCGGTATTAGCGGGGGGATTGACAATGAGCAGTTCTTC.

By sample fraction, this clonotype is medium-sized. The CDR3 protein is CSAAHQETQYF. CDR3 bases: TGCAGTGCTGCCCACCAAGAGACCCAGTACTTC. V and J are TRBV20-1 and TRBJ2-5, with D uncertain. With 5 bases removed from V and 0 bases from J, the gap between germline ends came to 4 bases. Germline CDR1 and CDR2: DFQATT and SNEGSKA (reference sequence). This CDR3 is 11 amino acids long.

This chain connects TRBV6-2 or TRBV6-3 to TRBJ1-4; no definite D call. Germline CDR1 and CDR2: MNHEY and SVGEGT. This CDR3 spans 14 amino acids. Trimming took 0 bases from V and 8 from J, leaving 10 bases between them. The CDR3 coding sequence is TGTGCCAGCAGTTACTCCGGGGTTAGAGAAAAACTGTTTTTT. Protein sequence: CASSYSGVREKLFF.

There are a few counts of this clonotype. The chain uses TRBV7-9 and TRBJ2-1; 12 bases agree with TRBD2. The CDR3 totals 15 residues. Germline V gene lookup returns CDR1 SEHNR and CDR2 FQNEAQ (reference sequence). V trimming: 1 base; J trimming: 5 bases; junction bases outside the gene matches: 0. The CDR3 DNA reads TGTGCCAGCAGCTTAGGGACTAGCGGGGACAATGAGCAGTTCTTC. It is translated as CASSLGTSGDNEQFF.

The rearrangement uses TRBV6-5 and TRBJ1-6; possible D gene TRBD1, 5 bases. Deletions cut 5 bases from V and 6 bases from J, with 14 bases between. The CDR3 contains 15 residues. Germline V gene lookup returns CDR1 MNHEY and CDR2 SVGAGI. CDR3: CASSLDSFLNSPLHF. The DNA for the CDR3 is TGTGCCAGCAGTCTTGACAGCTTCCTTAATTCACCCCTCCACTTT.

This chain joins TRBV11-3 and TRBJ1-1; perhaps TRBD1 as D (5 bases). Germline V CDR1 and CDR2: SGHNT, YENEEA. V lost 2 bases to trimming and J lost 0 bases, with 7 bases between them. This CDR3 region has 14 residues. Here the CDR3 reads CASSLRGLNTEAFF. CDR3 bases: TGTGCCAGCAGCTTAAGGGGTTTGAACACTGAAGCTTTCTTT.

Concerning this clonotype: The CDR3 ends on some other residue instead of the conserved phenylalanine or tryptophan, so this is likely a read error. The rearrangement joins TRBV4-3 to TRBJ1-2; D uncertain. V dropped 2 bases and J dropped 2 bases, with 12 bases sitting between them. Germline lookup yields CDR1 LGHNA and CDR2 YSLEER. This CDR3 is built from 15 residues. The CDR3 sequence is CASSQYRPANYGYTS. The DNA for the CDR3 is TGCGCCAGCAGCCAATATCGACCGGCGAACTATGGCTACACCTCC.

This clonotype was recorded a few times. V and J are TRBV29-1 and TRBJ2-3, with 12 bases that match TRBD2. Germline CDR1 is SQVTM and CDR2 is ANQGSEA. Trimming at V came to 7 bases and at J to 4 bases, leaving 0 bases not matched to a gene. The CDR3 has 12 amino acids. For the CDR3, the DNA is TGCAGCGGACTAGCGGGAGCAGATACGCAGTATTTT. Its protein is CSGLAGADTQYF.

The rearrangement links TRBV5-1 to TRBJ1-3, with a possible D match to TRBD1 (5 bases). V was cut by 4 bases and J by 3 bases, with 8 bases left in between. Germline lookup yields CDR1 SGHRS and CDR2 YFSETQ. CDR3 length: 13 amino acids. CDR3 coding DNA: TGCGCCAGCAGCGGGGACGGTGGAAACACCATATATTTT. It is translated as CASSGDGGNTIYF.

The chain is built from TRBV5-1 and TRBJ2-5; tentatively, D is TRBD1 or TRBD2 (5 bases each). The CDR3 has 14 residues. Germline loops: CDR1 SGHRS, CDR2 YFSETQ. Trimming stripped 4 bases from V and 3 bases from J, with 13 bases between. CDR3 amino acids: CASSSGTVKETQYF. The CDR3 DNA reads TGCGCCAGCAGCAGTGGGACGGTTAAAGAGACCCAGTACTTC.

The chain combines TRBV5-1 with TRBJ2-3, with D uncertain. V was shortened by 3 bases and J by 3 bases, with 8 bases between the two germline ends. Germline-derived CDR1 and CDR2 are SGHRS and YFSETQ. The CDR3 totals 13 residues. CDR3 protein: CASSSPFTDTQYF. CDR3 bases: TGCGCCAGCAGCTCCCCTTTTACAGATACGCAGTATTTT. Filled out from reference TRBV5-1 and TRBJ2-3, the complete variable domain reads KAGVTQTPRYLIKTRGQQVTLSCSPISGHRSVSWYQQTPGQGLQFLFEYFSETQRNKGNFPGRFSGRQFSNSRSEMNVSTLELGDSALYLCASSSPFTDTQYFGPGTRLTVL.

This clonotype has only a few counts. This CDR3 is CASSRGDGYTF. Here the CDR3 DNA reads TGTGCCAGCTCAAGGGGAGATGGCTACACCTTC. V is TRBV18 and J is TRBJ1-2, with a possible D match to TRBD1 (5 bases). V dropped 5 bases and J dropped 6 bases, with 7 bases sitting between them. This CDR3 region has 11 residues. Germline values: CDR1 KGHSH, CDR2 LQKENI.

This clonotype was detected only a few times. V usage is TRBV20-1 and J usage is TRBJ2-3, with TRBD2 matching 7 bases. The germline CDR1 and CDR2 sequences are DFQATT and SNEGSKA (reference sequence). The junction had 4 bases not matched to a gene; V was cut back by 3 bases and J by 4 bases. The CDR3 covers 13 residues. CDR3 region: CSASGGLADTQYF. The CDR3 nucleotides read TGCAGTGCTAGCGGGGGGTTAGCAGATACGCAGTATTTT.

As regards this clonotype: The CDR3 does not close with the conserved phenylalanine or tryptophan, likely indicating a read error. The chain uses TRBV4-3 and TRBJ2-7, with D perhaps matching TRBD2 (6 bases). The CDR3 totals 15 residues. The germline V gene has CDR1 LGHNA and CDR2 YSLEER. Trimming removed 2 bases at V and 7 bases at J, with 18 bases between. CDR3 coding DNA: TGCGCCAGCAGCCAAAGCGTCGGCCCCGGGGGAGAGCAGTACCTC. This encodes CASSQSVGPGGEQYL.

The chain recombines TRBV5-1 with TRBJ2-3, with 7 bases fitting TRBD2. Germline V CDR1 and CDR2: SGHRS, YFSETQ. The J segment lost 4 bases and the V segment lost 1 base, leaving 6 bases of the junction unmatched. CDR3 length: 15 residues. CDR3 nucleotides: TGCGCCAGCAGCTTGCTGGGAGGGAGTGCAGATACGCAGTATTTT. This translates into CASSLLGGSADTQYF. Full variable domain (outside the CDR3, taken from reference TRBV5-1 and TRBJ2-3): KAGVTQTPRYLIKTRGQQVTLSCSPISGHRSVSWYQQTPGQGLQFLFEYFSETQRNKGNFPGRFSGRQFSNSRSEMNVSTLELGDSALYLCASSLLGGSADTQYFGPGTRLTVL.

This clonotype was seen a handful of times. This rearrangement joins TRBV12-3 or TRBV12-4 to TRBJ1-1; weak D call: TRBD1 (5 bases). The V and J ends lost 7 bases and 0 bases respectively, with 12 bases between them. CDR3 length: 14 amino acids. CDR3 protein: CASMPGGVNTEAFF. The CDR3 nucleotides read TGTGCCAGCATGCCGGGGGGGGTGAACACTGAAGCTTTCTTT.